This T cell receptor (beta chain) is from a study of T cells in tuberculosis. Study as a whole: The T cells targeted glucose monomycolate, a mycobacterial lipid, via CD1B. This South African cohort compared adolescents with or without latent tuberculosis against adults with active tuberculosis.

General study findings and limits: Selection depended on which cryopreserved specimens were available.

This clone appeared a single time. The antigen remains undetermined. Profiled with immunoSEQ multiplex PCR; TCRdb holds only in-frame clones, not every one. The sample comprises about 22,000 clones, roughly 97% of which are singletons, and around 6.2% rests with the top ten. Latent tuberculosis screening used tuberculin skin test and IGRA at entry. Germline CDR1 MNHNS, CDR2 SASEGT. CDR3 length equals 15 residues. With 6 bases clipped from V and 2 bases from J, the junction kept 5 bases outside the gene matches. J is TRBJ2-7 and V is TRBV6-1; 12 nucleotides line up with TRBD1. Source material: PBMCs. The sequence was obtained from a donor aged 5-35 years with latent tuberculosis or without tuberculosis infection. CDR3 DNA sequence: TGTGCCAGCAGCAGAGGGACAGGGGGCCCCTACGAGCAGTACTTC. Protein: CASSRGTGGPYEQYF.